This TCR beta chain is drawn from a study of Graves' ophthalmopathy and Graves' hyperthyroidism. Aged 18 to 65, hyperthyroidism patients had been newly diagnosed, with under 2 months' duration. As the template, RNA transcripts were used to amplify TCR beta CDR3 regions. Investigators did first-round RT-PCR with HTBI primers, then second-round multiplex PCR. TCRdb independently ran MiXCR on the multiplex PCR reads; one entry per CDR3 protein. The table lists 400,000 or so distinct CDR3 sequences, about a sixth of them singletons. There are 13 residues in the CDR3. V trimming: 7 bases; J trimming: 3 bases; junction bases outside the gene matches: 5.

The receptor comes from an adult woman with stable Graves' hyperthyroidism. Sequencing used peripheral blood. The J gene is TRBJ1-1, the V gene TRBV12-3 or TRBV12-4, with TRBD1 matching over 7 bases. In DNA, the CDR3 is TGTGCCAGCAAGAGACAGGGATACACTGAAGCTTTCTTT. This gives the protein CASKRQGYTEAFF.